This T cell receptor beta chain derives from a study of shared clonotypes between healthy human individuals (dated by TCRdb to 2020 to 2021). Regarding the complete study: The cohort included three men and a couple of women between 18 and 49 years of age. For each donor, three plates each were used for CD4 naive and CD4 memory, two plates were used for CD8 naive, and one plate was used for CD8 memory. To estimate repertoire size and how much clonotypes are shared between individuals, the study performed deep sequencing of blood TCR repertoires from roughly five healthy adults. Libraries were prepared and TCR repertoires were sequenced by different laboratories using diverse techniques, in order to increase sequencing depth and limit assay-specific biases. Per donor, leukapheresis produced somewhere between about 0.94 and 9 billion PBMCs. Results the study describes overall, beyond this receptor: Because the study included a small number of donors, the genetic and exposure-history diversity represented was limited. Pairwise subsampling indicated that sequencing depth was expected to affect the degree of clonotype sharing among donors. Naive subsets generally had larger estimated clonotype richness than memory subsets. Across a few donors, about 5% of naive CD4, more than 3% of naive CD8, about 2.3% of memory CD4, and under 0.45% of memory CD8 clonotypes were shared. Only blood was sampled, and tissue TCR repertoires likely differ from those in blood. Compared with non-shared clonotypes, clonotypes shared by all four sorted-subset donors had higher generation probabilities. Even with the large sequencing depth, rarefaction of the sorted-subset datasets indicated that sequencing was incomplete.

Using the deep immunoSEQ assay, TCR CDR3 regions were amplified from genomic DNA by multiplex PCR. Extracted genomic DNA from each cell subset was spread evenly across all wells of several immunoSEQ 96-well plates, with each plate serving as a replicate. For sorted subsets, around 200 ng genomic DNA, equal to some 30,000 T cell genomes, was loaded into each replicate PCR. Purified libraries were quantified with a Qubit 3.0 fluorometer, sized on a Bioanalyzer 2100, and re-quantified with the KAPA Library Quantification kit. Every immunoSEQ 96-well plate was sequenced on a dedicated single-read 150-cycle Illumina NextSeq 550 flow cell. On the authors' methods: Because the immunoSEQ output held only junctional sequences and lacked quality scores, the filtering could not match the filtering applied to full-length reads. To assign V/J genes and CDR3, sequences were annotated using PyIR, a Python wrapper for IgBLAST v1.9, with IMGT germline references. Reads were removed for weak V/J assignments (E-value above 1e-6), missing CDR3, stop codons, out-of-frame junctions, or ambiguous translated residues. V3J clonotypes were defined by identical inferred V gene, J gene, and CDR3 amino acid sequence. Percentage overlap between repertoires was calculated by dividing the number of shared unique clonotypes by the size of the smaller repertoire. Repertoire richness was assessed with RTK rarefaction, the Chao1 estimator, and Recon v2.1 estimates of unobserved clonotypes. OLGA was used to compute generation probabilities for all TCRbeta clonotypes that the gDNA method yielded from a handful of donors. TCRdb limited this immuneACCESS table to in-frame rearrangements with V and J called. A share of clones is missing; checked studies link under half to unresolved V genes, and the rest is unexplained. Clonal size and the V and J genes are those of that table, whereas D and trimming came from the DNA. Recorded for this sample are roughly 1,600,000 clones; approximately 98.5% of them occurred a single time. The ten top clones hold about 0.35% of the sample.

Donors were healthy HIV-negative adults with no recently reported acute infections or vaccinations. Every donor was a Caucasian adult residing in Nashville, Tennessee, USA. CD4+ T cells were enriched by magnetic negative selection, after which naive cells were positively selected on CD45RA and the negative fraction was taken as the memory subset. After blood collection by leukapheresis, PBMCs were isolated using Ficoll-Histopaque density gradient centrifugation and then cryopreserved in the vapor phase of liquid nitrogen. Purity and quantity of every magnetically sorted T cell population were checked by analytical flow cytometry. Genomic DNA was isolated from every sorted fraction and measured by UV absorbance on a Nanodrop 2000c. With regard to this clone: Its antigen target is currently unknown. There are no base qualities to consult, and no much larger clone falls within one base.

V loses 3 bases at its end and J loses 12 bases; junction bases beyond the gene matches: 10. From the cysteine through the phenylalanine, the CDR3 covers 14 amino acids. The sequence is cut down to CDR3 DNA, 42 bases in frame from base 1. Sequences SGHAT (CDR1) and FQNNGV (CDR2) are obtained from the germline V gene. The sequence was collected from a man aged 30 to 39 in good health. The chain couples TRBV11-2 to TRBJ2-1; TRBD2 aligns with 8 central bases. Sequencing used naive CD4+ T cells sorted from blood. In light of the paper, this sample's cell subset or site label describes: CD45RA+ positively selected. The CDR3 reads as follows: CASSLVLAGQGQFF. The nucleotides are TGTGCCAGCAGCTTGGTTCTAGCGGGCCAGGGGCAGTTCTTC. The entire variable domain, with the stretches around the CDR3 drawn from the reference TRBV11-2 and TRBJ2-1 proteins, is EAGVAQSPRYKIIEKRQSVAFWCNPISGHATLYWYQQILGQGPKLLIQFQNNGVVDDSQLPKDRFSAERLKGVDSTLKIQPAKLEDSAVYLCASSLVLAGQGQFFGPGTRLTVL.